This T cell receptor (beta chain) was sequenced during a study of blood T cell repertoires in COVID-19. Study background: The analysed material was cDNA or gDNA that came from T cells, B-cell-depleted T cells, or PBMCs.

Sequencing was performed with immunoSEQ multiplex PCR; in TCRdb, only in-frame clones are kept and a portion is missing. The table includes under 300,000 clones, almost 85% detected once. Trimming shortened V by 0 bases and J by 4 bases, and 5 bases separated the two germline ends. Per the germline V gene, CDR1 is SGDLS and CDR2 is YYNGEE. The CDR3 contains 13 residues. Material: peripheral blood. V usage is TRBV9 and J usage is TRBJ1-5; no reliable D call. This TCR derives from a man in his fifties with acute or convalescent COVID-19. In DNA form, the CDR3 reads TGTGCCAGCAGCGTAGCCCCAAATCAGCCCCAGCATTTT. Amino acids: CASSVAPNQPQHF.